This T cell receptor beta chain was sequenced during a study of post-analysis software for immune sequencing data. The wider study: The cohort encompassed relapsing-remitting, secondary progressive and progressive-relapsing multiple sclerosis disease courses. General study results and limits: Five or six TRBV segments were significantly more frequent in patients than in controls. TRBV5-6, TRBV5-1 and TRBV20-1 were among these segments.

The authors incorporated unique molecular identifiers into the TCR beta cDNA libraries. TCRdb re-analysed the PCR reads in MiXCR, keeping a single row per CDR3 protein. The sample has roughly 670,000 distinct CDR3 sequences, approximately 59% seen once. On this clonotype itself: As yet, its antigen is unknown.

Losses at the gene ends were 4 bases for V and 0 bases for J; bases not matched to a gene: 15. The CDR3 spans 20 residues. Germline-derived CDR1 and CDR2 are SGHAT and FQNNGV. Sequenced sample: blood. The receptor's source is a girl aged 2-15 years with multiple sclerosis. The V call is TRBV11-2, the J call TRBJ2-6; 7 bases agree with TRBD1. In DNA form, the CDR3 reads TGTGCCAGCAGCTCCATACTAAGACAGGGATCTTACTCTGGGGCCAACGTCCTGACTTTC. Residues: CASSSILRQGSYSGANVLTF. Complete variable domain (other parts from reference TRBV11-2 and TRBJ2-6): EAGVAQSPRYKIIEKRQSVAFWCNPISGHATLYWYQQILGQGPKLLIQFQNNGVVDDSQLPKDRFSAERLKGVDSTLKIQPAKLEDSAVYLCASSSILRQGSYSGANVLTFGAGSRLTVL.